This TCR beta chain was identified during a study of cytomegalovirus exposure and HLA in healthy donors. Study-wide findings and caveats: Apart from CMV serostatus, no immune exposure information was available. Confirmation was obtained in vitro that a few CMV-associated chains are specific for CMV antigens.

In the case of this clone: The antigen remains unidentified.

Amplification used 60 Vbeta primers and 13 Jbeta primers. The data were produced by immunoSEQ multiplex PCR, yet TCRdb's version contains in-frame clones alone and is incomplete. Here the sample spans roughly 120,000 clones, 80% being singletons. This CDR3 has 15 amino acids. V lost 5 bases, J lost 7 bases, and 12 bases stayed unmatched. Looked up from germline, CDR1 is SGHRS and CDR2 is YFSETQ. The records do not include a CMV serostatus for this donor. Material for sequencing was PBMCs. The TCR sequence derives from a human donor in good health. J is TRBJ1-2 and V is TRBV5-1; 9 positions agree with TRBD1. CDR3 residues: CASSPGPGQGFGYTF. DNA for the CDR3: TGCGCCAGCAGTCCCGGGCCGGGACAGGGTTTTGGCTACACCTTC.